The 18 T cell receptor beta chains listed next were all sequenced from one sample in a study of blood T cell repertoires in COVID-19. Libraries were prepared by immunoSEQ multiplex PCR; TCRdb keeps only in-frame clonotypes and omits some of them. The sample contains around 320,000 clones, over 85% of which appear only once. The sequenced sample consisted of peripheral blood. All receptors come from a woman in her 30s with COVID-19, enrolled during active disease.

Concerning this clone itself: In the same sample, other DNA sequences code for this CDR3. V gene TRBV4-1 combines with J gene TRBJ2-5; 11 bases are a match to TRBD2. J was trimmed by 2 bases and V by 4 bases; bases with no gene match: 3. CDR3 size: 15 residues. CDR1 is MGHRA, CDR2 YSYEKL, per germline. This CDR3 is CASSPGTSGQETQYF. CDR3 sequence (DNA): TGCGCCAGCAGCCCGGGGACTAGCGGTCAAGAGACCCAGTACTTC.

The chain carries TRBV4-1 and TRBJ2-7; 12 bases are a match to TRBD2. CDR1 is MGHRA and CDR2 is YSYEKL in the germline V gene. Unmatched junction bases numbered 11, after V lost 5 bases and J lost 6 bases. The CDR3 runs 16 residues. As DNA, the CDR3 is TGCGCCAGCAGCGCTCCTGCTAGCGGGGGGGCCAGCGAGCAGTACTTC. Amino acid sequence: CASSAPASGGASEQYF.

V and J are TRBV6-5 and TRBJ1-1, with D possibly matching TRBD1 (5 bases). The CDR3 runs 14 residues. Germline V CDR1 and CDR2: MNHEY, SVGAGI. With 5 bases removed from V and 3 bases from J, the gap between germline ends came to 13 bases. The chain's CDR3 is CASSKMGLYTEAFF. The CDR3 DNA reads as TGTGCCAGCAGTAAAATGGGGCTATACACTGAAGCTTTCTTT.

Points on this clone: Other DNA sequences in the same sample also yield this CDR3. Written as DNA, the CDR3 is TGTGCCAGCAGCTTAACAGGGAACACTGAAGCTTTCTTT. Protein product: CASSLTGNTEAFF. V and J are TRBV5-4 and TRBJ1-1; the D gene is possibly TRBD1 (5 bases). V was trimmed by 2 bases and J by 1 base, leaving 6 bases between them. CDR1 is SGHNT and CDR2 is YYREEE in the germline V gene (reference sequence). This CDR3 is 13 amino acids long.

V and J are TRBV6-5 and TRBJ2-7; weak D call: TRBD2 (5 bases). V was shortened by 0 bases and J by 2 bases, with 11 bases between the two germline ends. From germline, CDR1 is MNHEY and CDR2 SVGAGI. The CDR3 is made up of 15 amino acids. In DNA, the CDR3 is TGTGCCAGCAGTTACTCGGGGAGCGGTGCCTACGAGCAGTACTTC. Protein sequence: CASSYSGSGAYEQYF.

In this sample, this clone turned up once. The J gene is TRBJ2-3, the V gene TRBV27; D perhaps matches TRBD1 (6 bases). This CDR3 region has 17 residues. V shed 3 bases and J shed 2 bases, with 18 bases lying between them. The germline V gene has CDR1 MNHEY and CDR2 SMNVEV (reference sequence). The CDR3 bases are TGTGCCAGCAGTTTGACCTTGGTGGGACACAACACAGATACGCAGTATTTT. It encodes CASSLTLVGHNTDTQYF.

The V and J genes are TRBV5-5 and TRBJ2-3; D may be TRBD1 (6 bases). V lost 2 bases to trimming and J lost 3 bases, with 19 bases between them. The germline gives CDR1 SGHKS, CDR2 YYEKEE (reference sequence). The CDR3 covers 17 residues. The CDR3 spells CASSFVMGASRTDTQYF. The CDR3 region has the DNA TGTGCCAGCAGCTTTGTGATGGGGGCCTCCCGGACAGATACGCAGTATTTT.

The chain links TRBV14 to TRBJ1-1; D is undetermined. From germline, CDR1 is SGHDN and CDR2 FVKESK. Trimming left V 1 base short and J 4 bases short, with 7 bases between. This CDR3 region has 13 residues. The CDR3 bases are TGTGCCAGCAGCCAAGTCGAGGGCACTGAAGCTTTCTTT. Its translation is CASSQVEGTEAFF.

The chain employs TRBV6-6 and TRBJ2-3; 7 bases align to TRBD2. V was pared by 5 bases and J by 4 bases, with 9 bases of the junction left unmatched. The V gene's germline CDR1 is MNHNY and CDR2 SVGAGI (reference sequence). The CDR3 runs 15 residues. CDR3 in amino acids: CASSLGVGGADTQYF. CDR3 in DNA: TGTGCCAGCAGTCTTGGAGTTGGGGGGGCAGATACGCAGTATTTT.

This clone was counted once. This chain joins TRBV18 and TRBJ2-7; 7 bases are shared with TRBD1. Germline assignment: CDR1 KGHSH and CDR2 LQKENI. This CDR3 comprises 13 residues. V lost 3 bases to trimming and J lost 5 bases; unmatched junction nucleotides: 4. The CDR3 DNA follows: TGTGCCAGCTCACCGCCCGACAGGGACGAGCAGTACTTC. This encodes CASSPPDRDEQYF. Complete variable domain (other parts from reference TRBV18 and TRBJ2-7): NAGVMQNPRHLVRRRGQEARLRCSPMKGHSHVYWYRQLPEEGLKFMVYLQKENIIDESGMPKERFSAEFPKEGPSILRIQQVVRGDSAAYFCASSPPDRDEQYFGPGTRLTVT.

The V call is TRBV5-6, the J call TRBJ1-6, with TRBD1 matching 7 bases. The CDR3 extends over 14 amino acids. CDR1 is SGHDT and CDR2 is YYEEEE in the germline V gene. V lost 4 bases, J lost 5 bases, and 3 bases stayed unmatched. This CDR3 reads CASSGTVNNSPLHF. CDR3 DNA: TGTGCCAGCAGCGGGACAGTGAATAATTCACCCCTCCACTTT.

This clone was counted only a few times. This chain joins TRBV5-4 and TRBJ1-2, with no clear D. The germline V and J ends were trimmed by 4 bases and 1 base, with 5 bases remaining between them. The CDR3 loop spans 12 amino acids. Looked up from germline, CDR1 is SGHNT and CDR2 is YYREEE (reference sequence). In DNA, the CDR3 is TGTGCCAGCAGCCAGGATAACTATGGCTACACCTTC. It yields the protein CASSQDNYGYTF.

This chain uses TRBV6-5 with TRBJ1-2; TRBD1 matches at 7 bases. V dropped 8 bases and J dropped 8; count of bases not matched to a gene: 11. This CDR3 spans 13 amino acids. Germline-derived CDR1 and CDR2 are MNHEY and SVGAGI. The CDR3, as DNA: TGTGCCAGCGGGATACAGGGGTTAGAGGGCTACACCTTC. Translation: CASGIQGLEGYTF.

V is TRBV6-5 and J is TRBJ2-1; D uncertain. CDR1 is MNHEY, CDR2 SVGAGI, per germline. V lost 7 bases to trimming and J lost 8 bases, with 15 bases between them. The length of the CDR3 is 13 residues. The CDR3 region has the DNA TGTGCCAGCACCCTCCTAGAGCGCGATGAGCAGTTCTTC. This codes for CASTLLERDEQFF.

The CDR3 region is CASSLGPGTGVNEQFF. The CDR3 DNA follows: TGTGCCAGCAGCTTAGGGCCCGGGACAGGGGTAAATGAGCAGTTCTTC. This sequence joins TRBV13 and TRBJ2-1; 10 nucleotides agree with TRBD1. The CDR3 is 16 residues long. Losses at the gene ends were 0 bases for V and 7 bases for J; bases not matched to a gene: 6. Germline CDR1 PRHDT, CDR2 FYEKMQ (reference sequence).

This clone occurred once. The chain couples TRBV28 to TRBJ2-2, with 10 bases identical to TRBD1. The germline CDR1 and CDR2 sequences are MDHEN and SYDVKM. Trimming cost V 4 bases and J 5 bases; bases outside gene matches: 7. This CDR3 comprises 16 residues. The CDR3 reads CASSSPGQGLTGELFF. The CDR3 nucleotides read TGTGCCAGCAGTTCGCCGGGACAGGGGCTTACCGGGGAGCTGTTTTTT.

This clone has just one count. CDR3 sequence (DNA): TGTGCCAGCAGTTACCAGGGGATGGGCTACGAGCAGTACTTC. Amino acid sequence: CASSYQGMGYEQYF. The rearrangement links TRBV6-5 to TRBJ2-7; perhaps TRBD1 as D (6 bases). V lost 2 bases to trimming and J lost 3 bases, with 11 bases between them. This CDR3 spans 14 amino acids. Per the germline V gene, CDR1 is MNHEY and CDR2 is SVGAGI.

The CDR3 protein is CASSPDRVNEKLFF. CDR3 coding DNA: TGTGCCAGCAGCCCTGACAGGGTTAATGAAAAACTGTTTTTT. The chain uses TRBV9 and TRBJ1-4, with 7 bases identical to TRBD1. The CDR3 runs to 14 residues. CDR1 and CDR2 (germline): SGDLS, YYNGEE. Trimming removed 4 bases from V and 4 bases from J; junction bases left unmatched: 4.